Presented here are 14 T cell receptor beta chains from one specimen sequenced in a study of blood T cell repertoires in COVID-19. Some clones are missing from TCRdb's copy, which holds only in-frame ones; the method was immunoSEQ multiplex PCR. The repertoire holds roughly 150,000 clones, around four fifths seen once, with about 8.8% in the top ten. Sequencing was done on a sample of peripheral blood. These TCRs come from an elderly woman with COVID-19, enrolled during active disease.

This chain joins TRBV5-4 and TRBJ1-4, with no clear D. V was shortened by 4 bases and J by 0 bases, with 7 bases between the two germline ends. The CDR3 spans 14 residues. Germline loops: CDR1 SGHNT, CDR2 YYREEE (reference sequence). The CDR3 is CASSAYATNEKLFF. CDR3 sequence (DNA): TGTGCCAGCAGCGCGTATGCAACTAATGAAAAACTGTTTTTT.

The chain recombines TRBV19 with TRBJ2-1; maybe TRBD2 (6 bases). Germline CDR1 LNHDA, CDR2 SQIVND (reference sequence). V dropped 5 bases and J dropped 2 bases, with 16 bases sitting between them. This CDR3 is 16 amino acids long. DNA for the CDR3: TGTGCCAGTAGTGGGCCCCTAGCGTCTACCTACAATGAGCAGTTCTTC. Its protein is CASSGPLASTYNEQFF.

The rearrangement links TRBV7-9 to TRBJ2-7, with 7 bases fitting TRBD2. CDR3 length: 15 amino acids. The V and J ends lost 5 bases and 2 bases, in that order; junction bases with no gene match: 9. Germline V gene lookup returns CDR1 SEHNR and CDR2 FQNEAQ (reference sequence). Here the CDR3 reads CASSPLGGIAYEQYF. The CDR3 coding sequence is TGTGCCAGCAGCCCACTCGGGGGGATCGCCTACGAGCAGTACTTC.

V is TRBV18 and J is TRBJ1-2; a possible D gene is TRBD1 (6 bases). CDR1 and CDR2 from the germline V gene are KGHSH and LQKENI. This CDR3 region has 15 residues. Trimming took 4 bases from V and 6 from J, leaving 18 bases between them. CDR3 residues: CASSLNTGLPHGYTF. CDR3 coding DNA: TGTGCCAGCTCACTAAACACAGGGCTCCCCCATGGCTACACCTTC.

The chain links TRBV28 to TRBJ1-2; TRBD1 aligns across 8 bases. The CDR3 is made up of 14 amino acids. CDR1 MDHEN and CDR2 SYDVKM come from the germline V gene. J was trimmed by 7 bases and V by 10 bases; bases with no gene match: 14. CDR3: CATTGQERYGGYTF. Here the CDR3 DNA reads TGTGCCACGACGGGACAGGAGCGCTATGGTGGCTACACCTTC.

This chain's CDR3 is CASSVGQGNYGYTF. The CDR3, as DNA: TGTGCCAGCAGTGTCGGACAGGGCAACTATGGCTACACCTTC. The chain recombines TRBV3-1 (or the pseudogene TRBV3-2) with TRBJ1-2; TRBD1 matches at 8 bases. Germline CDR1 reads LGHDT; CDR2 reads YNNKEL (reference sequence). Losses at the gene ends were 6 bases for V and 2 bases for J; bases not matched to a gene: 5. The CDR3 has 14 amino acids.

The rearrangement links TRBV2 to TRBJ1-1; D remains ambiguous. CDR1 SNHLY and CDR2 FYNNEI come from the germline V gene. The CDR3 contains 13 residues. The V gene lost 2 bases and the J gene lost 1 base, with 5 bases spanning the gap. The DNA for the CDR3 is TGTGCCAGCAGTGAATATCCGAACACTGAAGCTTTCTTT. Its protein product is CASSEYPNTEAFF.

This clone occurred a few times. The rearrangement uses TRBV7-8 and TRBJ1-1; 8 bases match TRBD1. Per germline, CDR1 SGHVS and CDR2 FQNEAQ. Trimming at V came to 5 bases and at J to 1 base, leaving 3 bases not matched to a gene. The CDR3 is 14 amino acids. The CDR3 spells CASSLGQGNTEAFF. The CDR3 DNA follows: TGTGCCAGCAGCCTAGGACAGGGGAACACTGAAGCTTTCTTT.

This clone has a single count. The CDR3 here is CASSLGGIRSQETQYF. The CDR3 coding sequence is TGTGCCAGCAGCTTAGGGGGCATTAGGTCCCAAGAGACCCAGTACTTC. The V and J genes are TRBV11-1 and TRBJ2-5, with D possibly TRBD1 on 5 matching bases. This CDR3 has 16 amino acids. The germline V and J ends were trimmed by 1 base and 1 base, with 13 bases remaining between them. The germline CDR1 and CDR2 sequences are SGHAT and FQDESV (reference sequence).

The chain combines TRBV7-2 with TRBJ1-3; D is perhaps TRBD1 (6 bases). The CDR3 sequence is 15 residues long. Per germline, CDR1 SGHTA and CDR2 FQGNSA. Trimming left V 5 bases short and J 4 bases short, with 15 bases between. CDR3 amino acids: CASSTDRNPGNTIYF. The CDR3 bases are TGTGCCAGCAGCACCGACAGGAATCCCGGAAACACCATATATTTT.

In its sample, this clone was seen once. The chain has TRBV7-9 and TRBJ1-2, with TRBD1 identical over 8 bases. Germline V gene sequence: CDR1 SEHNR, CDR2 FQNEAQ (reference sequence). The CDR3 consists of 15 residues. The V gene end was trimmed by 0 bases and the J gene end by 7 bases; junction bases not matched to a gene: 7. Here the CDR3 DNA reads TGTGCCAGCAGCTTAGCAGGGACAGGCACTGGTGGCTACACCTTC. It specifies CASSLAGTGTGGYTF.

This clone was seen once. The V and J genes are TRBV5-1 and TRBJ2-2; D possibly corresponds to TRBD2 (5 bases). V lost 4 bases to trimming and J lost 3 bases, with 7 bases between them. Per the germline V gene, CDR1 is SGHRS and CDR2 is YFSETQ. The CDR3 covers 13 residues. The CDR3 DNA reads as TGCGCCAGCAGCACGGGATACACCGGGGAGCTGTTTTTT. It codes for CASSTGYTGELFF.

This clone was counted a few times. The V gene is TRBV9, the J gene TRBJ2-3, with 7 bases lining up with TRBD2. The ends lost 2 bases at V and 4 bases at J; junction bases unmatched: 4. CDR3 length: 14 amino acids. Per the germline V gene, CDR1 is SGDLS and CDR2 is YYNGEE. The CDR3 DNA sequence: TGTGCCAGCAGCGTGACTAGCCGCTCAGATACGCAGTATTTT. It yields the protein CASSVTSRSDTQYF.

The chain couples TRBV10-3 to TRBJ2-5; TRBD2 agrees at 8 bases. The V segment lost 6 bases and the J segment 2 bases; nucleotides outside the gene matches: 8. This CDR3 has 15 amino acids. The germline V gene has CDR1 ENHRY and CDR2 SYGVKD. CDR3 bases: TGTGCCATCAGGCCGAGCGAGCGGGGGCAAGAGACCCAGTACTTC. Its protein is CAIRPSERGQETQYF.